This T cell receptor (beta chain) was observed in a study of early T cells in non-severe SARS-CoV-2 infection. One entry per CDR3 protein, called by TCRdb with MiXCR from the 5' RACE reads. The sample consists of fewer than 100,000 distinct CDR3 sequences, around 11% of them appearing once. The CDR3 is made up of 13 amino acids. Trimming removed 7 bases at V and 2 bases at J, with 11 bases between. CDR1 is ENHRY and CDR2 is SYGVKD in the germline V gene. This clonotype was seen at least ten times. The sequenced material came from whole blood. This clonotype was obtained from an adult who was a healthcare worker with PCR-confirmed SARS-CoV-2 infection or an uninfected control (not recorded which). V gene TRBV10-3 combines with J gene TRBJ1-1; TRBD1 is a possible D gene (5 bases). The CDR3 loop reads CAIIDSPNTEAFF. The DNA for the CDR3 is TGTGCCATCATCGACAGCCCCAACACTGAAGCTTTCTTT.